A selection of T cell receptor beta chains follows, all from one sample in a study of blood T cells in healthy people across ages. One entry per CDR3 protein results from TCRdb running MiXCR on the 5' RACE reads. The sample contains 1.6 million or so distinct CDR3 sequences, approximately 32% of which appear only once. Sequenced material: blood. The receptor set was obtained from a woman in her 30s in good health. The CDR3 runs from the conserved cysteine through the conserved F or W. D genes are given only for firm matches. Rows give clone size only sometimes, using once, few, many, or a class for an expanded clone.

d_gene,j_gene,len,v_gene,abundance,CDR3nt,CDR3aa
NA,TRBJ1-2,16,TRBV4-2,few,TGTGCCAGCAGCCTAACATTATACGGACTTAACTATGGCTACACCTTC,CASSLTLYGLNYGYTF
TRBD2,TRBJ2-3,16,TRBV7-8,NA,TGTGCCAGCAGCTCGTGGACTAGCGGGAGCGCAGATACGCAGTATTTT,CASSSWTSGSADTQYF
NA,TRBJ1-1,13,TRBV5-6,few,TGTGCCAGCAGCTTGGCCTGGGGCACTGAAGCTTTCTTT,CASSLAWGTEAFF
TRBD2,TRBJ2-5,14,TRBV6-1,NA,TGTGCCAGCAGCGGAGCGGGGCTCGGGGAGACCCAGTACTTC,CASSGAGLGETQYF
TRBD1,TRBJ1-5,16,TRBV20-1,few,TGCAGTGCTAGATTACCCGGGACAGGAGGCACGGGGCCCCAGCATTTT,CSARLPGTGGTGPQHF
TRBD2,TRBJ2-1,18,TRBV6-5,NA,TGTGCCAGCAGTTACTCGAATCCGGCGGGGGGGCTATACAATGAGCAGTTCTTC,CASSYSNPAGGLYNEQFF
TRBD2,TRBJ2-1,16,TRBV4-2,NA,TGTGCCAGCAGCCAAGAGCCAGCGGGGGGGTACAATGAGCAGTTCTTC,CASSQEPAGGYNEQFF
TRBD1,TRBJ1-2,18,TRBV6-5,NA,TGTGCCAGCAGTTACTGGGGGGGACTCTCACAGGGGCGCTATGGCTACACCTTC,CASSYWGGLSQGRYGYTF
TRBD1,TRBJ2-5,15,TRBV7-2,NA,TGTGCCAGCAGCTCCACCGGGACAGGGAGGGAGACCCAGTACTTC,CASSSTGTGRETQYF
NA,TRBJ1-2,17,TRBV4-1,NA,TGCGCCAGCAGACGACCGGGACAAGGAGAGAGAGGGTATGGCTACACCTTC,CASRRPGQGERGYGYTF
NA,TRBJ1-1,15,TRBV4-2,NA,TGTGCCAGCAGCCAAGATGCCCGACAGGCTCCTGAAGCTTTCTTT,CASSQDARQAPEAFF
NA,TRBJ2-6,16,TRBV4-1,NA,TGCGCCAGCAGCCAAGATGTGGGTAGTGGGGCCAACGTCCTGACTTTC,CASSQDVGSGANVLTF
NA,TRBJ2-2,13,TRBV10-3,few,TGTGCCATCAGTGAGGAATCTTACCGGGAGCTGTTTTTT,CAISEESYRELFF
NA,TRBJ2-5,13,TRBV9,NA,TGTGCCAGCAGCGCAGGACCTAAAGAGACCCAGTACTTC,CASSAGPKETQYF
TRBD1,TRBJ1-2,15,TRBV2,NA,TGTGCCAGCAGTGGATCCACAGGGGGAGACTATGGCTACACCTTC,CASSGSTGGDYGYTF
NA,TRBJ2-5,17,TRBV15,few,TGTGCCACCAGCAGAGGGACTAGCACATCAGGGGGGGAGACCCAGTACTTC,CATSRGTSTSGGETQYF
NA,TRBJ2-5,15,TRBV7-9,NA,TGTGCCAGCAGCTTAGCGGGGGGGCCGACCGAGACCCAGTACTTC,CASSLAGGPTETQYF
NA,TRBJ2-1,15,TRBV6-2/TRBV6-3,NA,TGTGCCAGCAGTTTTACCGGGAGTTACTACAATGAGCAGTTCTTC,CASSFTGSYYNEQFF
TRBD1,TRBJ1-1,20,TRBV15,NA,TGTGCCACCAGCAGAGATCTTTGGGGCGACAGGGTGACCTTAAACACTGAAGCTTTCTTT,CATSRDLWGDRVTLNTEAFF
TRBD2,TRBJ2-5,16,TRBV9,few,TGTGCCAGCAGCGTGGACTCGGGACTAGCACAAGAGACCCAGTACTTC,CASSVDSGLAQETQYF
NA,TRBJ1-2,13,TRBV9,NA,TGTGCCAGCAGTGAAGGTGGGGCTCAAAGCTACACCTTC,CASSEGGAQSYTF
NA,TRBJ2-7,14,TRBV27,NA,TGTGCCAGCAGTTATGACGGAGGACCCTACGAGCAGTACTTC,CASSYDGGPYEQYF
NA,TRBJ1-4,15,TRBV13,NA,TGTGCCAGCAGCTTATTTGGAGCAACTAATGAAAAACGGTTTTTT,CASSLFGATNEKRFF
TRBD2,TRBJ2-7,17,TRBV12-3/TRBV12-4,NA,TGTGCCAGCAGTCCGGGACTAGCGGGAGGGCCTGACTACGAGCAGTACTTC,CASSPGLAGGPDYEQYF
TRBD1,TRBJ1-2,16,TRBV5-6,NA,TGTGCCAGCAGCTTGGGGGGGACAGGGGCGGACTATGGCTACACCTTC,CASSLGGTGADYGYTF
TRBD2,TRBJ2-5,16,TRBV4-1,many,TGCGCCAGCAGCCGAACTAGCGGGAGGCCCCAAGAGACCCAGTACTTC,CASSRTSGRPQETQYF
TRBD2,TRBJ2-7,15,TRBV5-5,many,TGTGCCAGCAGCTTCGGGACTAGCGGGCTCTACGAGCAGTACTTC,CASSFGTSGLYEQYF
NA,TRBJ1-2,14,TRBV6-4,NA,TGTGCCAGCAGTGACTCGTCTTTAGACTATGGCTACACCTTC,CASSDSSLDYGYTF
NA,TRBJ2-4,15,TRBV20-1,NA,TGCAGTGCTAGTGGTCGGGGTTTGGCCAAAAACATTCAGTACTTC,CSASGRGLAKNIQYF
NA,TRBJ2-6,20,TRBV7-2,NA,TGTGCCAGCAGCTTAAAATCGCCGTGGGCGGAGGGGTCTGGGGCCAACGTCCTGACTTTC,CASSLKSPWAEGSGANVLTF
NA,TRBJ1-5,14,TRBV20-1,few,TGCAGTGCGACCTGGGGGCCGAGCAATCAGCCCCAGCATTTT,CSATWGPSNQPQHF
NA,TRBJ2-3,14,TRBV11-2,NA,TGTGCCAGCAGCTTAGGTGGTACTGGGGATACGCAGTATTTT,CASSLGGTGDTQYF
NA,TRBJ2-3,12,TRBV12-3/TRBV12-4,once,TGTGCCAGCAGGATGAACACAGATGCGCAGTATTTT,CASRMNTDAQYF
TRBD1,TRBJ1-1,12,TRBV29-1,few,TGCAGCGTTGAAGGGCCCGACAGGGCGGCTTTCTTT,CSVEGPDRAAFF
NA,TRBJ1-1,13,TRBV10-3,few,TGTGCCATCTCACCGGGGATGAACACTGAAGCTTTCTTT,CAISPGMNTEAFF
TRBD2,TRBJ2-1,20,TRBV23-1,once,TGCGCCAGCAGTCCCCGGGTTTGGGACTCCGGATGGGGGGGGAGAGGTGAGCAGTTCTTC,CASSPRVWDSGWGGRGEQFF
NA,TRBJ2-3,17,TRBV5-4,NA,TGTGCCAGCAGCTTGGGCAGGGGCGGGGGCACCTCAGATACGCAGTATTTT,CASSLGRGGGTSDTQYF
TRBD1,TRBJ1-1,14,TRBV10-3,NA,TGTGCCATCAGTGGGACAGGGGGCAACACTGAAGCTTTCTTT,CAISGTGGNTEAFF
NA,TRBJ2-7,13,TRBV7-2,NA,TGTGCCAGCAGCTTATGGCCCGTCCACGAGCAGTACTTC,CASSLWPVHEQYF
NA,TRBJ2-6,17,TRBV27,NA,TGTGCCAGCAGGGGGGGACAGACAAGCTCTGGGGCCAACGTCCTGACTTTC,CASRGGQTSSGANVLTF
NA,TRBJ2-1,12,TRBV28,NA,TGTGCCAGCAGTCTCAAGCAGGGTGAGCAGTTCTTC,CASSLKQGEQFF
NA,TRBJ2-3,15,TRBV15,NA,TGTGCCACCAGCAGAGCCCCTTACGACACAGATACGCAGTATTTT,CATSRAPYDTDTQYF
TRBD2,TRBJ2-3,15,TRBV5-6,few,TGTGCCAGCAGCTACGGGGGGTTTACATCAGATACGCAGTATTTT,CASSYGGFTSDTQYF
NA,TRBJ1-6,14,TRBV6-1,NA,TGTGCCAGCAGTCTCGGCACCCAACCTTCACCCCTCCACTTT,CASSLGTQPSPLHF
NA,TRBJ1-1,14,TRBV29-1,few,TGCAGCGCATCTAGGAACCGAATGAACACTGAAGCTTTCTTT,CSASRNRMNTEAFF